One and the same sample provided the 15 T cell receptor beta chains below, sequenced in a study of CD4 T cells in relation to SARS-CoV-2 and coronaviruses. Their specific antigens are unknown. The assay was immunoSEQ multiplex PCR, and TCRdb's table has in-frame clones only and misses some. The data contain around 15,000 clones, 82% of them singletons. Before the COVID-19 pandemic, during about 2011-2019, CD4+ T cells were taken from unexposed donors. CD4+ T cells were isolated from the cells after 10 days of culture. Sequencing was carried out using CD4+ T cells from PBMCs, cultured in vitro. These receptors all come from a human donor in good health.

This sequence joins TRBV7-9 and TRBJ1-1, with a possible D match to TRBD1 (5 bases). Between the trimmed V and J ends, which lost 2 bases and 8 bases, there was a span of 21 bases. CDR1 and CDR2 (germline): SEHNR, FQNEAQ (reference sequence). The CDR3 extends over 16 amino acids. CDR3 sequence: CASSLWARGRQKEAFF. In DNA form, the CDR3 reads TGTGCCAGCAGCTTATGGGCTCGGGGAAGACAGAAAGAAGCTTTCTTT.

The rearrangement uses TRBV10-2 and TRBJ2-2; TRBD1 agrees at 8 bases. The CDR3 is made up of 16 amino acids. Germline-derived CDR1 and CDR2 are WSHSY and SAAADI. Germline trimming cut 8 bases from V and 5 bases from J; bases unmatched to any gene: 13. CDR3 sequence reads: CASLRARGRGTGELFF. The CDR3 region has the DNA TGCGCCAGCTTACGAGCCAGGGGGCGAGGAACCGGGGAGCTGTTTTTT.

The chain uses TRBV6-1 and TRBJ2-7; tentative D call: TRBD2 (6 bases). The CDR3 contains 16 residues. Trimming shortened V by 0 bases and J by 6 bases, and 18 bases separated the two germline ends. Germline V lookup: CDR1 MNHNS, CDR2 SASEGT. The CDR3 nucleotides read TGTGCCAGCAGTGAAGCGCTTTTAGCGGAGGATGGCGAGCAGTACTTC. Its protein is CASSEALLAEDGEQYF.

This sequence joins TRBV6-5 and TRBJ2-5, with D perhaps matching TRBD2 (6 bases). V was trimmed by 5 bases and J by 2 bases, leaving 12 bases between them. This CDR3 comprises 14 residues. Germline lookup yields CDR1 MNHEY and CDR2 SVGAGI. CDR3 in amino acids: CASSQMAGQETQYF. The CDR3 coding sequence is TGTGCCAGCAGTCAGATGGCGGGGCAAGAGACCCAGTACTTC.

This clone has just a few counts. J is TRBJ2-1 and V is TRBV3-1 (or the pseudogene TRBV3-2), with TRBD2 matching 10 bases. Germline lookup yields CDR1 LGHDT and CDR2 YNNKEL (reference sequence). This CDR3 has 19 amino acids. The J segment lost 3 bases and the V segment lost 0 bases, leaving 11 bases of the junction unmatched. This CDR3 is CASSQETTRTSGSYNEQFF. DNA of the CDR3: TGTGCCAGCAGCCAAGAGACCACGAGGACTAGCGGCAGCTACAATGAGCAGTTCTTC.

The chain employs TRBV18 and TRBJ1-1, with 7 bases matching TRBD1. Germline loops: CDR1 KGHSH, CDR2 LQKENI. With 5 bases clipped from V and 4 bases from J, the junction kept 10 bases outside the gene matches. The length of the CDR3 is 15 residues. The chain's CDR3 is CASSSQGQEGTEAFF. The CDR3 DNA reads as TGTGCCAGCTCATCACAAGGACAGGAGGGCACTGAAGCTTTCTTT. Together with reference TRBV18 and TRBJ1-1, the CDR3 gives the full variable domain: NAGVMQNPRHLVRRRGQEARLRCSPMKGHSHVYWYRQLPEEGLKFMVYLQKENIIDESGMPKERFSAEFPKEGPSILRIQQVVRGDSAAYFCASSSQGQEGTEAFFGQGTRLTVV.

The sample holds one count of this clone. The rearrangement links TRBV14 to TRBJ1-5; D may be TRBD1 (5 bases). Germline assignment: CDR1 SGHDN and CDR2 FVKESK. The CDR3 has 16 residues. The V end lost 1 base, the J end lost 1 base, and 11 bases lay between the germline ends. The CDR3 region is CASSQGGVGSNQPQHF. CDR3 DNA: TGTGCCAGCAGCCAAGGGGGGGTGGGAAGCAATCAGCCCCAGCATTTT.

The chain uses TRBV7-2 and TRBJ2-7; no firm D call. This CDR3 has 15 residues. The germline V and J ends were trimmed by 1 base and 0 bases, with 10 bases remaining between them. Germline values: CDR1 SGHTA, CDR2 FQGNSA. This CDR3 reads CASSLVSGSSYEQYF. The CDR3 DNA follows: TGTGCCAGCAGCTTAGTTTCAGGAAGCTCCTACGAGCAGTACTTC. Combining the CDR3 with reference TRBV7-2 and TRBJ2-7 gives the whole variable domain GAGVSQSPSNKVTEKGKDVELRCDPISGHTALYWYRQSLGQGLEFLIYFQGNSAPDKSGLPSDRFSAERTGGSVSTLTIQRTQQEDSAVYLCASSLVSGSSYEQYFGPGTRLTVT.

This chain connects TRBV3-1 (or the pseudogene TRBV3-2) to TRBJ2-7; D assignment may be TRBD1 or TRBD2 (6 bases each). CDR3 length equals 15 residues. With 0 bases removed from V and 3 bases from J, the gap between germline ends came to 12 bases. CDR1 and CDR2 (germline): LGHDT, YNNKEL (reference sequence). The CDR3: CASSQEGRGVYEQYF. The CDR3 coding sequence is TGTGCCAGCAGCCAAGAGGGTAGGGGGGTCTACGAGCAGTACTTC.

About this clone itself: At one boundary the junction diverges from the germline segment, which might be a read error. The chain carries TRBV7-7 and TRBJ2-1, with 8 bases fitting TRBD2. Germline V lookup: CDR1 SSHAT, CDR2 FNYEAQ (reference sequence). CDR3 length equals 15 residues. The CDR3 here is CASSLREGPLNEQFF. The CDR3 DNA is TGTGCTAGCAGCTTACGGGAGGGCCCACTTAATGAGCAGTTCTTC.

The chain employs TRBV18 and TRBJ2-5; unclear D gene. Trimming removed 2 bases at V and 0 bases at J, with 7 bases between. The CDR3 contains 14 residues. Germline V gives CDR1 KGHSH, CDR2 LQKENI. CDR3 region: CASSPGGHQETQYF. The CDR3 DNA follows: TGTGCCAGCTCACCAGGCGGTCACCAAGAGACCCAGTACTTC.

The CDR3 DNA is TGTGCCAGCAGCTTAGCGGACCCTCGACAGACTGAAGCTTTCTTT. Its protein product is CASSLADPRQTEAFF. This chain connects TRBV7-6 to TRBJ1-1, with a tentative D call TRBD1 (5 bases). Germline loops: CDR1 SGHVS, CDR2 FNYEAQ. CDR3 size: 15 residues. The germline V and J ends were trimmed by 0 bases and 5 bases, with 13 bases remaining between them.

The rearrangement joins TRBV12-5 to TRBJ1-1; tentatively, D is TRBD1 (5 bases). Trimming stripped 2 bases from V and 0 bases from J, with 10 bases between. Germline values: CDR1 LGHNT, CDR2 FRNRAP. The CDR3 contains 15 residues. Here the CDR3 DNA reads TGTGCTAGTGGTTTGCCCGGGGGGATGAACACTGAAGCTTTCTTT. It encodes CASGLPGGMNTEAFF.

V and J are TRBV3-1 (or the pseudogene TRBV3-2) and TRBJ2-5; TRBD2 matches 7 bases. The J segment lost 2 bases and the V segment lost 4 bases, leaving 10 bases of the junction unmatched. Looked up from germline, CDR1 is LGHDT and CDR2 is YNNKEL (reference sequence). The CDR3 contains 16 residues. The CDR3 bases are TGTGCCAGCAGCCCGATCTCTACTAGCGAACAAGAGACCCAGTACTTC. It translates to CASSPISTSEQETQYF.

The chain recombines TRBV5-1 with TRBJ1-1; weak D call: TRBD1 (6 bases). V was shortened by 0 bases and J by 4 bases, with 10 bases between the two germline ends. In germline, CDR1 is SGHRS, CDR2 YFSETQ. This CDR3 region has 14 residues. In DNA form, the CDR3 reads TGCGCCAGCAGCTTGGGGCAGGGGAGCACTGAAGCTTTCTTT. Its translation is CASSLGQGSTEAFF. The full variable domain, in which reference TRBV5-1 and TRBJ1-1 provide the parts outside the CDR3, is KAGVTQTPRYLIKTRGQQVTLSCSPISGHRSVSWYQQTPGQGLQFLFEYFSETQRNKGNFPGRFSGRQFSNSRSEMNVSTLELGDSALYLCASSLGQGSTEAFFGQGTRLTVV.